This is a list of T cell receptor beta chains from one sample in a study of siplizumab effects on memory and regulatory T cells. This table comes from immunoSEQ multiplex PCR, and its TCRdb copy is limited to in-frame clones, with some not included. The table shows tens of thousands of clones, with roughly 84% occurring only once. Source material: naive CD8+ T cells sorted from blood. Receptors originate from a human donor in good health. Both conserved end residues are part of each CDR3. A D gene is named only where the DNA matches it firmly. Only some rows state a clone size, as once, few, many or a class for expanded clones.

length,D,J,size,V,DNA,CDR3
15,NA,TRBJ2-3,once,TRBV4-1,TGCGCCAGTACCTTTGTACGGGGGACCACAGATACGCAGTATTTT,CASTFVRGTTDTQYF
15,NA,TRBJ1-4,NA,TRBV19,TGTGCCAGTAGTACGGACGCGGCTCCCAATGAAAAACTGTTTTTT,CASSTDAAPNEKLFF
12,NA,TRBJ2-7,NA,TRBV7-9,TGTGCCAGCGAGTCAGTAACCTACGAGCAGTACTTC,CASESVTYEQYF
17,NA,TRBJ2-3,once,TRBV14,TGTGCCAGCAGCCAAGGCTACCACAGTTTTAGCACAGATACGCAGTATTTT,CASSQGYHSFSTDTQYF
17,TRBD2,TRBJ2-7,NA,TRBV5-1,TGCGCCAGCAGCAAGGGACTCGGAGCCAGCGGGGGAGTCGAGCAGTACTTC,CASSKGLGASGGVEQYF
16,NA,TRBJ1-5,NA,TRBV5-6,TGTGCCAGCAGCTTGAAGGCAGGGGAAGATATTCAGCCCCAGCATTTT,CASSLKAGEDIQPQHF
12,TRBD1,TRBJ1-2,NA,TRBV7-9,TGTGCCAGCATCGGGACAGCCTATGGCTACACCTTC,CASIGTAYGYTF
17,TRBD1,TRBJ1-3,NA,TRBV11-2,TGTGCCAGCAGCCCGAGGGACAGGCGATACTCTGGAAACACCATATATTTT,CASSPRDRRYSGNTIYF
15,NA,TRBJ1-5,few,TRBV15,TGTGCCACCAGCAGAGGCAGGGAGGGCAATCAGCCCCAGCATTTT,CATSRGREGNQPQHF
12,NA,TRBJ2-2,NA,TRBV19,TGTGCTATTAGCAGGGATACCGGGGAGCTGTTTTTT,CAISRDTGELFF
16,NA,TRBJ2-7,NA,TRBV5-1,TGCGCCAGCAGCTTGGCCCCGGAGGGCTACACCTACGAGCAGTACTTC,CASSLAPEGYTYEQYF
15,NA,TRBJ2-7,NA,TRBV19,TGTGCCAGTAGTCCCTGGGGGCCAAATTCCTACGAGCAGTACTTC,CASSPWGPNSYEQYF
16,TRBD1,TRBJ1-5,NA,TRBV15,TGTGCCACCAGATCGATCCCGGGACAGAGCAATCAGCCCCAGCATTTT,CATRSIPGQSNQPQHF
16,NA,TRBJ2-1,NA,TRBV5-1,TGCGCCAGCAGCTTGGTTTTGGGGAGCTCCTACAATGAGCAGTTCTTC,CASSLVLGSSYNEQFF
15,TRBD2,TRBJ2-3,NA,TRBV27,TGTGCCAGCAGCCAAGGGACTAGCGGCACAGATACGCAGTATTTT,CASSQGTSGTDTQYF
12,NA,TRBJ1-2,NA,TRBV4-2,TGTGCCAGCAGCCAAGACTTAATGGGCTACACCTTC,CASSQDLMGYTF
16,TRBD2,TRBJ2-3,NA,TRBV9,TGTGCCAGCAGCGGGCCGGGACTAGCGGGGGCGGATACGCAGTATTTT,CASSGPGLAGADTQYF
12,NA,TRBJ2-7,NA,TRBV2,TGTGCCAGCCTAGCCCACCCCTACGAGCAGTACTTC,CASLAHPYEQYF
14,NA,TRBJ1-1,NA,TRBV27,TGTGCCAGCAGTTTTTTGGACAGTAACACTGAAGCTTTCTTT,CASSFLDSNTEAFF
19,TRBD1,TRBJ1-3,NA,TRBV28,TGTGCCAGCAGTTTATGGGGGACAAATGAACAGGGGCCGGGAAACACCATATATTTT,CASSLWGTNEQGPGNTIYF
11,NA,TRBJ1-1,NA,TRBV19,TGTGCCAGTAGACTGACCACTGAAGCTTTCTTT,CASRLTTEAFF
14,NA,TRBJ2-7,NA,TRBV27,TGTGCCAGCAGTTCTCCCAGCTCCTCCTACGAGCAGTACTTC,CASSSPSSSYEQYF
12,NA,TRBJ2-7,NA,TRBV7-9,TGTGCCAGCAGCTTAATCGGGGGCGAGCAGTACTTC,CASSLIGGEQYF
16,TRBD2,TRBJ2-1,once,TRBV15,TGTGCCACCAGCCGCGGCTCTAGCGGGGACTACAATGAGCAGTTCTTC,CATSRGSSGDYNEQFF
10,NA,TRBJ1-4,NA,TRBV29-1,TGCAGCGTTGGTGAGGGGTTTCAGTTTTTT,CSVGEGFQFF
12,NA,TRBJ2-1,NA,TRBV27,TGTGCCAGCAGTTTCGGTCCCTCTGAGCAGTTCTTC,CASSFGPSEQFF
16,TRBD1,TRBJ2-5,NA,TRBV5-6,TGTGCCAGCAGCTGGATAGAACAGGGGGCAGGAGAGACCCAGTACTTC,CASSWIEQGAGETQYF
13,NA,TRBJ2-7,NA,TRBV25-1,TGTGCCGCAACCTCGACGGGGAGGCTCGAGCAGTACTTC,CAATSTGRLEQYF
14,TRBD1,TRBJ2-2,NA,TRBV7-6,TGTGCCAGCAGCTCGGGACAGGGGACCGGGGAGCTGTTTTTT,CASSSGQGTGELFF
15,TRBD1,TRBJ1-1,NA,TRBV19,TGTGCCAGTAGTACCCAGACAGGGTTGAACACTGAAGCTTTCTTT,CASSTQTGLNTEAFF
17,TRBD1,TRBJ2-7,NA,TRBV18,TGTGCCAGCTCACCATTCCACCGGGACAGAGCCTCCTACGAGCAGTACTTC,CASSPFHRDRASYEQYF
11,NA,TRBJ2-1,few,TRBV9,TGTGCCAGCAGCGTTTCGCGGGAGCAGTTCTTC,CASSVSREQFF
16,TRBD2,TRBJ2-1,NA,TRBV5-5,TGTGCCAGCAGCTTTGTAGCGGGAGGTCTCTACAATGAGCAGTTCTTC,CASSFVAGGLYNEQFF
16,NA,TRBJ2-7,NA,TRBV23-1,TGCGCCAGCAGTCAATCCCCCGGGACGAATTCCTACGAGCAGTACTTC,CASSQSPGTNSYEQYF
14,NA,TRBJ2-7,few,TRBV19,TGTGCCAGTAGTATTGAGCCTAGCTCCTACGAGCAGTACTTC,CASSIEPSSYEQYF
14,NA,TRBJ2-7,NA,TRBV5-4,TGTGCCAGCAGCTTGACTAGGGCCCACGGCGAGCAGTACTTC,CASSLTRAHGEQYF
14,TRBD2,TRBJ2-5,NA,TRBV29-1,TGCAGCGTTGTTAAGGCTAGCGGGTTATTGACCCAGTACTTC,CSVVKASGLLTQYF
14,NA,TRBJ2-3,NA,TRBV11-2,TGTGCCAGCAGCTTGGAGAGTTTCACAGATACGCAGTATTTT,CASSLESFTDTQYF
16,NA,TRBJ1-4,NA,TRBV13,TGTGCCAGCAGCTTAAAGGAGGGAACTGGGGGTGAAAAACTGTTTTTT,CASSLKEGTGGEKLFF
16,TRBD1,TRBJ1-1,NA,TRBV4-2,TGTGCCAGCAGCCAAGACTTCGGACAGGGGGACACTGAAGCTTTCTTT,CASSQDFGQGDTEAFF
17,NA,TRBJ1-2,NA,TRBV21-1,TGTGCCAGCAGCAAAGAGGGCGGGGCCGTCCCGCTTAATGGCTACACCTTC,CASSKEGGAVPLNGYTF
15,NA,TRBJ2-5,NA,TRBV6-5,TGTGCCAGCAGTTACGGGTCGGAAGACCAAGAGACCCAGTACTTC,CASSYGSEDQETQYF
14,NA,TRBJ1-1,NA,TRBV27,TGTGCCAGCAGTGTGACAGCAGGAAACACTGAAGCTTTCTTT,CASSVTAGNTEAFF
13,NA,TRBJ1-1,NA,TRBV27,TGTGCCAGCAGTTTAACGCATGGCACTGAAGCTTTCTTT,CASSLTHGTEAFF
14,TRBD1,TRBJ1-5,NA,TRBV7-6,TGTGCCAGCAGCTTCGGACAGGAGGGCCAGCCCCAGCATTTT,CASSFGQEGQPQHF
14,NA,TRBJ2-2,NA,TRBV6-5,TGTGCCAGCAGTTACGGACAGCACACCGGGGAGCTGTTTTTT,CASSYGQHTGELFF
14,NA,TRBJ2-7,NA,TRBV15,TGTGCCACCAGCAGGATAACTAGCTCCTACGAGCAGTACTTC,CATSRITSSYEQYF
12,NA,TRBJ1-1,NA,TRBV12-5,TGTGCTAGTGGTTCAGGGATGGCTGAAGCTTTCTTT,CASGSGMAEAFF
14,NA,TRBJ1-1,NA,TRBV5-5,TGTGCCAGCAGCTTGGCCGAGCAGTCCACTGAAGCTTTCTTT,CASSLAEQSTEAFF
15,NA,TRBJ1-1,NA,TRBV7-9,TGTGCCAGCAGCTCGCTTTGGGATCTGAACACTGAAGCTTTCTTT,CASSSLWDLNTEAFF
14,TRBD2,TRBJ2-7,once,TRBV27,TGTGCCAGCAGAACATGGGGACTAGTAGACGAGCAGTACTTC,CASRTWGLVDEQYF
16,NA,TRBJ2-2,NA,TRBV7-9,TGTGCCAGCAGCTTACACGAGCGGGCGAACACCGGGGAGCTGTTTTTT,CASSLHERANTGELFF